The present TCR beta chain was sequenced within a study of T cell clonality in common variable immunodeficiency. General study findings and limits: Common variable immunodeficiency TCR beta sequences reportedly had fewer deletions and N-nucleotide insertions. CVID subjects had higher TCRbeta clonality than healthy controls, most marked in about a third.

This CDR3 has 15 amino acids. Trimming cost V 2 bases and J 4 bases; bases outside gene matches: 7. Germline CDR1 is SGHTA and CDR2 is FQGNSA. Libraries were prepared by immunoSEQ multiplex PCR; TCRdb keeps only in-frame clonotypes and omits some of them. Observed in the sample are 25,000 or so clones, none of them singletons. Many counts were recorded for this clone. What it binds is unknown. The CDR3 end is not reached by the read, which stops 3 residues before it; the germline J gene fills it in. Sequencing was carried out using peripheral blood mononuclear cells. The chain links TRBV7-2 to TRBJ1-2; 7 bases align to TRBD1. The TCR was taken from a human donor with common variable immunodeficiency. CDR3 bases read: TGTGCCAGCAGCTTATCGGGACAGACTCGCTATGGC. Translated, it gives CASSLSGQTRYG. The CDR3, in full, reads CASSLSGQTRYGYTF.